One sample yielded the 20 T cell receptor delta chains listed below, sequenced in a study of γδ T cells in repeated Plasmodium falciparum infection. Gammadelta T cells were flow-sorted from PBMC into Vgamma9/Vdelta2+ and Vdelta2-negative populations for bulk analysis. TCRdb reanalyzed the multiplex PCR reads using CATT. The sample lists approximately 90,000 delta-chain clones, over 0.9% occurring once. Source material: gamma-delta T cells from blood. Receptor source: a pool of human donors (malaria-infected and uninfected, not separated).

In its sample, this clone was seen a few times. TCRdb assigns this DNA the protein of a much larger clone, which departs from its translation at residue 18; this likely reflects a read error, and the protein shown comes from translating the DNA. V usage is TRDV1 and J usage is TRDJ1, with 8 bases identical to TRDD3. This CDR3 is built from 19 residues. Per germline, CDR1 TSWWSYY and CDR2 QGS. In DNA, the CDR3 is TGTGCTCTCCGGGCCGTTCGATCCGTACTGGGGGTAGGCCCCGATAAACTCACCTTT. It translates to CALRAVRSVLGVGPDKLTF.

This clone occurred a few times. This DNA translates differently at residue 16 from the TCRdb protein, which is that of a much larger clone; a read error is likely, and the protein shown is the DNA's own translation. In the same sample, other DNA sequences code for this CDR3. This rearrangement joins TRDV2 to TRDJ3; 12 bases align to TRDD3. Matching the DNA to germline supplied the J gene, which TCRdb does not give. This CDR3 contains 19 residues. Germline CDR1 and CDR2: GEAIGNYY and EKD. The CDR3 protein is CACDTVLGDTSWDTRKMFF. Written as DNA, the CDR3 is TGTGCCTGTGACACGGTACTGGGGGATACCTCCTGGGACACCCGAAAGATGTTTTTC.

This clone was counted only a few times. The protein in TCRdb stems from a much larger clone and differs at residue 13 from this DNA's translation, likely a read error; here the protein is translated from the DNA. The V gene is TRDV1, the J gene TRDJ1; possible D gene TRDD3, 5 bases. This CDR3 has 16 residues. V was shortened by 1 base and J by 11 bases, with 23 bases between the two germline ends. Germline assignment: CDR1 TSWWSYY and CDR2 QGS. CDR3 sequence: CALGERVVGDTSELIF. The CDR3 DNA sequence: TGTGCTCTTGGGGAACGCGTTGTTGGAGATACTTCGGAGCTCATCTTT.

This clone was observed many times. This specimen includes other DNA sequences encoding the same CDR3. The chain carries TRDV1 and TRDJ1; TRDD3 agrees at 9 bases. Germline values: CDR1 TSWWSYY, CDR2 QGS. J gave up 9 bases and V 0 bases, and 17 bases lay outside the gene matches. CDR3 size: 18 residues. CDR3 bases: TGTGCTCTTGGGGAACTATCCGGGGGGATACTCCCAGTGCTCGAACTCATCTTT. Amino acids: CALGELSGGILPVLELIF.

As to this clone: The TCRdb protein, from a much larger clone, departs from this DNA's translation at residue 14, likely by read error; the protein shown derives from the DNA. The V gene is TRDV2, the J gene TRDJ1; a weak D match, TRDD3 (5 bases). The CDR3 is made up of 18 amino acids. Germline CDR1 and CDR2: GEAIGNYY and EKD. The CDR3 loop reads CACDTVHPPIRPTGKLIF. The CDR3 DNA reads TGTGCCTGTGACACCGTACATCCCCCTATACGCCCCACCGGTAAACTCATCTTT.

This clone showed up just a few times. Germline is not matched at one junction end, which may reflect a read error. Other DNA sequences in the same sample also yield this CDR3. This sequence joins TRDV1 and TRDJ1; 7 bases map to TRDD3. CDR3 length equals 19 residues. Germline lookup yields CDR1 TSWWSYY and CDR2 QGS. In nucleotides, the CDR3 is TGTGCTCTTGGTGAACCTATGCTCCCCCTGGGGGTCGACACCGATAAACTCATCTTC. Encoded protein: CALGEPMLPLGVDTDKLIF.

The V gene is TRDV1; the J gene was not called. Germline V gene data show CDR1 as TSWWSYY and CDR2 as QGS. The length of the CDR3 is 14 residues. CDR3 sequence reads: CALGELKSKGWIIF. The CDR3 DNA reads as TGTGCTCTTGGGGAATTAAAAAGTAAGGGGTGGATCATCTTT.

Details on this clone: This may come from a read error, since a much larger clone is one base off. The V gene is TRDV1, the J gene TRDJ1; the match to TRDD3 covers 12 bases. Germline V gives CDR1 TSWWSYY, CDR2 QGS. The CDR3 consists of 19 residues. CDR3 region: CALGERDRNYWGILDKPIF. The DNA for the CDR3 is TGTGCTCTTGGGGAACGGGACAGGAACTACTGGGGGATACTTGATAAACCCATCTTT.

This clone was seen at least ten times. CDR3 DNA sequence: TGTGCTCTTGGGGGCCTTCTCCCCCAAACTGGGGGACGACGCCCGTACACCGATAAACTCATCTTT. This gives the protein CALGGLLPQTGGRRPYTDKLIF. The chain couples TRDV1 to TRDJ1; 9 positions match TRDD3. Germline lookup yields CDR1 TSWWSYY and CDR2 QGS. The trim removed 4 bases at V and 0 bases at J, leaving 24 bases unmatched. The CDR3 has 22 residues.

The table lists this clone with many counts. The protein recorded in TCRdb matches a much larger clone and deviates from this DNA's translation at residue 11, suggesting a read error; the protein here is obtained by translating the DNA. The V gene is TRAV29/DV5, the J gene TRDJ1; tentatively, D is TRDD3 (6 bases). Germline loops: CDR1 NSMFDY, CDR2 ISSIKDK. There are 21 residues in the CDR3. The V end lost 1 base, the J end lost 3 bases, and 34 bases lay between the germline ends. The CDR3 protein is CAASPVGILLLVNVVPDKLIF. CDR3 bases: TGTGCAGCAAGCCCGGTGGGGATTTTGCTCCTCGTGAATGTGGTACCCGATAAACTCATCTTT.

This clone was observed at least ten times. A far larger clone lies a single base away; this is likely a read error. The sample holds other DNA sequences that translate to the same CDR3. The chain is built from TRDV2 and TRDJ1; a possible D gene is TRDD3 (7 bases). Because TCRdb records no J gene, it was assigned here through a match of the DNA to germline. Germline CDR1 is GEAIGNYY and CDR2 is EKD. This CDR3 contains 19 residues. The CDR3 sequence: CACDRLPRGIQNDDDKLIF. In DNA form, the CDR3 reads TGTGCCTGCGACAGACTTCCTCGCGGGATACAGAACGACGACGATAAACTCATCTTT.

This clone was seen a handful of times. This is likely an artifact of a read error, given a far larger clone one base away. Distinct nucleotide sequences in the sample also encode this CDR3. J is TRDJ1 and V is TRDV2; 13 bases agree with TRDD3. TCRdb lists no J gene, so it was determined here by aligning the DNA to germline. V was clipped by 0 bases and J by 2 bases; unmatched bases: 11. The CDR3 contains 19 residues. The germline gives CDR1 GEAIGNYY, CDR2 EKD. The CDR3: CACDTLLLGDTGSTDKLIF. The CDR3 DNA reads as TGTGCCTGTGACACCCTACTACTGGGGGATACGGGTTCTACCGATAAACTCATCTTT.

To note about this clone: Translating this DNA gives a protein that differs at residue 6 from the TCRdb one, which belongs to a much larger clone; a read error is likely, and the protein shown is this translation. The rearrangement links TRDV1 to TRDJ1; a weak D match, TRDD3 (5 bases). TCRdb offers no J gene call, so here the DNA was matched to germline to obtain one. The CDR3 runs 19 residues. The germline gives CDR1 TSWWSYY, CDR2 QGS. V lost 5 bases and J lost 0, with 25 bases in between. Here the CDR3 DNA reads TGTGCTCTTGGGAACCGGAGCCGCGTACTGGAGGGGAACACCGATAAACTCATCTTT. Its protein product is CALGNRSRVLEGNTDKLIF.

This clone was seen a handful of times. TCRdb's entry gives the protein of a much larger clone, which mismatches this DNA's translation at residue 11, likely from a read error; the protein reported here is translated from the DNA. J is TRDJ1 and V is TRDV1; D may be TRDD3 (6 bases). No J segment appears in TCRdb, so it was assigned here by matching the sequence to germline. Between the trimmed V and J ends, which lost 1 base and 5 bases, there was a span of 20 bases. This CDR3 contains 17 residues. Germline V lookup: CDR1 TSWWSYY, CDR2 QGS. CDR3 region: CALGEPPYGGTPDKLIF. The CDR3 bases are TGTGCTCTTGGGGAACCGCCCTACGGGGGGACCCCAGATAAACTCATCTTT.

The table lists this clone with a few counts. TCRdb assigns this DNA the protein of a much larger clone, which departs from its translation at residue 16; this likely reflects a read error, and the protein shown comes from translating the DNA. The chain carries TRDV1 and TRDJ1, with TRDD3 identical over 8 bases. Germline-derived CDR1 and CDR2 are TSWWSYY and QGS. CDR3 length equals 18 residues. The CDR3 bases are TGTGCTCTTGGGGAGTCACACCTCGTCCGGGGGATATCGGGTAAACCCATCTTT. Translating gives CALGESHLVRGISGKPIF.

The sample holds a few counts of this clone. TCRdb pairs this DNA with a much larger clone's protein that differs at residue 14, likely a read error; the protein shown was translated from the DNA. The chain is built from TRDV1 and TRDJ1, with 9 positions matching TRDD3. V was clipped by 3 bases and J by 0 bases; unmatched bases: 20. The CDR3 is made up of 21 amino acids. The germline gives CDR1 TSWWSYY, CDR2 QGS. CDR3 loop: CALGDSTAWGIGAPYTDKLIF. The DNA for the CDR3 is TGTGCTCTTGGGGATTCTACAGCCTGGGGGATCGGGGCCCCCTACACCGATAAACTCATCTTT.

Details on this clone: With a far larger clone one base away, a read error is the likely cause. Other nucleotide sequences from this sample produce the same CDR3. This rearrangement joins TRDV1 to TRDJ1; the match to TRDD3 covers 9 bases. Assignment of the J gene here rests on matching the DNA to germline, because TCRdb gives none. This CDR3 has 19 residues. Per the germline V gene, CDR1 is TSWWSYY and CDR2 is QGS. V dropped 3 bases and J dropped 0; count of bases not matched to a gene: 14. The CDR3 loop reads CALGETLRLGDLYTDKLIF. The CDR3 DNA sequence: TGTGCTCTTGGGGAGACTCTCCGACTGGGGGACCTATACACCGATAAACTCATCTTT.

As regards this clone: This clone may be a read error of a much larger clone one base away. V and J are TRDV2 and TRDJ1, with 9 bases aligning to TRDD3. The CDR3 spans 21 residues. Germline V CDR1 and CDR2: GEAIGNYY, EKD. The CDR3 DNA reads TGTGCCCGTGACACCCTAAAAAATACTGGGGGAAGTACACGGAAGGGTGCCGAGCTCATCTTT. Translation gives CARDTLKNTGGSTRKGAELIF.

This clone has a handful of counts. The protein TCRdb gives is from a much larger clone and does not agree with this DNA's translation at residue 11, likely a read error; the protein shown here comes from the DNA. The rearrangement links TRDV1 to TRDJ1, with TRDD3 as a possible D gene (5 bases). Trimming removed 2 bases at V and 0 bases at J, with 22 bases between. CDR1 and CDR2 (germline): TSWWSYY, QGS. The CDR3 extends over 19 amino acids. CDR3 coding DNA: TGTGCTCTTGGGGAAACGTGGGGTCCCTCAAGGAAGTACACCGATAAACTCATCTTT. Translated: CALGETWGPSRKYTDKLIF.

A remark on this clone: A far larger clone is just one base off, so this is likely a read error. The same CDR3 also results from other DNA sequences found in this sample. This chain uses TRDV2 with TRDJ1; D gene unclear. The CDR3 contains 15 residues. Germline V gene data show CDR1 as GEAIGNYY and CDR2 as EKD. The CDR3 reads CACDTLGVDTDKLIF. The CDR3 DNA reads TGCGCCTGTGACACCTTGGGAGTGGATACCGATAAACTCATCTTT.